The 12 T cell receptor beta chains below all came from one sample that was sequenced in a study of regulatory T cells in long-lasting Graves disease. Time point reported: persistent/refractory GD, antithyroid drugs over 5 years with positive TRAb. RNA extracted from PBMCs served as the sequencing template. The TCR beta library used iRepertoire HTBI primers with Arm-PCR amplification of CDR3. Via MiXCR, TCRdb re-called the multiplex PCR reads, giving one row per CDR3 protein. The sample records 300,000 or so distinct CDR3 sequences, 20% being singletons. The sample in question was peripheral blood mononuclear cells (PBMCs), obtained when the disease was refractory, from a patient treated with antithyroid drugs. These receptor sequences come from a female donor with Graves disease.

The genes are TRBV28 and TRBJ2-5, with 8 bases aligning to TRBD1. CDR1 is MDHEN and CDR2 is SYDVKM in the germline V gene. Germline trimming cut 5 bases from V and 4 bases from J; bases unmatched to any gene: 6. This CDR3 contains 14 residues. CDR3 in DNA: TGTGCCAGCAGTCGGACAGGGCTCACAGAGACCCAGTACTTC. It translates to CASSRTGLTETQYF.

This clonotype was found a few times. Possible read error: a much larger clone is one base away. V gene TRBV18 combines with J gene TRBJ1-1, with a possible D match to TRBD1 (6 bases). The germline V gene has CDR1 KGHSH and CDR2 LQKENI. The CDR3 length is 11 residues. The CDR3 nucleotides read TGTGCCTGCTCGCGGACAGATGAAGCTTTCTTT. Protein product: CACSRTDEAFF.

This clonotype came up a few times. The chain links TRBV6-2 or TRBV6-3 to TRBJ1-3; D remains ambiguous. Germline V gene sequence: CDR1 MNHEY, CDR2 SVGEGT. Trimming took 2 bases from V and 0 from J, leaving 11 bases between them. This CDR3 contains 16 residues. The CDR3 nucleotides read TGTGCCAGCAGTTACGGGCCCCCCAGCTCTGGAAACACCATATATTTT. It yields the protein CASSYGPPSSGNTIYF.

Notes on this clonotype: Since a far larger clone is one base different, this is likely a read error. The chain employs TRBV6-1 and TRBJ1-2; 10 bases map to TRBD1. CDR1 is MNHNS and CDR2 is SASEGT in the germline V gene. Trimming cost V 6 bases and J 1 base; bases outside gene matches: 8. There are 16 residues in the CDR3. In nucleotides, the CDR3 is TGTGCCAGCAGCTACGGCGGGACAGGGGATAACTATGGCTACACCTTC. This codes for CASSYGGTGDNYGYTF.

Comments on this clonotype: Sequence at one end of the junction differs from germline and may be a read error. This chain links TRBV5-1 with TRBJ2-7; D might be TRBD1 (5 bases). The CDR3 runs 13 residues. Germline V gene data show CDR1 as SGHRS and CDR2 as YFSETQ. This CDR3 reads CASSRRQFYEQYF. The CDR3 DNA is TGTGCCAGCAGCCGCCGACAGTTCTACGAGCAGTACTTC.

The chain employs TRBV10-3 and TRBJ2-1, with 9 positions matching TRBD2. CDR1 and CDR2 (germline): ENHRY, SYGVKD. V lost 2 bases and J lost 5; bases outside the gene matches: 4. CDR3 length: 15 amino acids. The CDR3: CAISEKGLAHNEQFF. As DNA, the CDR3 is TGTGCCATCAGTGAGAAGGGACTAGCCCACAATGAGCAGTTCTTC.

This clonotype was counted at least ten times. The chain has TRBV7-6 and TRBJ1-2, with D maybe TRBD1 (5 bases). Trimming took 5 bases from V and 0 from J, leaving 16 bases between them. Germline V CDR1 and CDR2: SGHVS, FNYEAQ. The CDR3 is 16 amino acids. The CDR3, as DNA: TGTGCCAGCAGCCCGACAGCCCCTCGGGCTAACTATGGCTACACCTTC. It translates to CASSPTAPRANYGYTF.

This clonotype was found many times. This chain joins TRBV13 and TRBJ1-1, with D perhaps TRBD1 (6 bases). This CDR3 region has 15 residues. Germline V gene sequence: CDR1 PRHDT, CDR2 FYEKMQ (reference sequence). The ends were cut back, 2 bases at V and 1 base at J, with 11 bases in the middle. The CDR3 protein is CASSLRGQTNTEAFF. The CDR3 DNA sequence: TGTGCCAGCAGCTTAAGGGGACAAACGAACACTGAAGCTTTCTTT. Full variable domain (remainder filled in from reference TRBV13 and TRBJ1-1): AAGVIQSPRHLIKEKRETATLKCYPIPRHDTVYWYQQGPGQDPQFLISFYEKMQSDKGSIPDRFSAQQFSDYHSELNMSSLELGDSALYFCASSLRGQTNTEAFFGQGTRLTVV.

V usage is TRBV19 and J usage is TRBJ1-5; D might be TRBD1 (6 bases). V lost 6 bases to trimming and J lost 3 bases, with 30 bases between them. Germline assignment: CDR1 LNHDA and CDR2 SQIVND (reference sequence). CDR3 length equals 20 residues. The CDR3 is CASSPPNPLGRGQYNQPQHF. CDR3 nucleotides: TGTGCCAGTAGCCCACCCAATCCCCTGGGGCGGGGGCAATACAATCAGCCCCAGCATTTT.

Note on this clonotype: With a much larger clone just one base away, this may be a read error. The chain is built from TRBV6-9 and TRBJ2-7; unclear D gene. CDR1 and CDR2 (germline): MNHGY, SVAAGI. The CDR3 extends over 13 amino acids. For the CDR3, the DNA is TGTGCCAGCAGTTACCCCGACATCTACGAGCGGTACTTC. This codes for CASSYPDIYERYF.

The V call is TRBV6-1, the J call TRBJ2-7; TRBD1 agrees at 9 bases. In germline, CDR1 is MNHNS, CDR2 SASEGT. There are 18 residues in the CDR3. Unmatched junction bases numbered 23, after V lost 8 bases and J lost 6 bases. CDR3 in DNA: TGTGCCAGCGGTCAACTTTATCGATCCGGGACAGGGCTTGGCGAGCAGTACTTC. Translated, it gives CASGQLYRSGTGLGEQYF.

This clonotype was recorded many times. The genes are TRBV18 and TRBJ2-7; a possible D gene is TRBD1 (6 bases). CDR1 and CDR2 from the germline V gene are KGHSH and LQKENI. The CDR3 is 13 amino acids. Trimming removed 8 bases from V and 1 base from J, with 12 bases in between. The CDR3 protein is CASSRDTSYEQYF. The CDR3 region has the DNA TGTGCCAGCAGTCGGGACACATCCTACGAGCAGTACTTC.